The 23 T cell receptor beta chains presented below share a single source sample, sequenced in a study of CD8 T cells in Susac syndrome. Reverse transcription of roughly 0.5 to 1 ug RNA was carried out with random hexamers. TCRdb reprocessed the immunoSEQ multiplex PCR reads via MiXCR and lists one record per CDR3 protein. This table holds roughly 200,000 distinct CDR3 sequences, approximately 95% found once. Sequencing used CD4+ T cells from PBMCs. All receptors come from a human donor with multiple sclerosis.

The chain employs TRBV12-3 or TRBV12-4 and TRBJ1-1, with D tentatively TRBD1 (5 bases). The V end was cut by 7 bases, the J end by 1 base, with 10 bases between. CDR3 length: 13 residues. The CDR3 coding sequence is TGTGCCAGCACCGTCAGGGCGAACACTGAAGCTTTCTTT. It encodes CASTVRANTEAFF.

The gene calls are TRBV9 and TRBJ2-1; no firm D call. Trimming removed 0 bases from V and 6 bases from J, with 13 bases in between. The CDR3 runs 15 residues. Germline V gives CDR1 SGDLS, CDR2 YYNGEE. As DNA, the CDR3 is TGTGCCAGCAGCGTAGGTGCCCGAGACCTCAATGAGCAGTTCTTC. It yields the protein CASSVGARDLNEQFF.

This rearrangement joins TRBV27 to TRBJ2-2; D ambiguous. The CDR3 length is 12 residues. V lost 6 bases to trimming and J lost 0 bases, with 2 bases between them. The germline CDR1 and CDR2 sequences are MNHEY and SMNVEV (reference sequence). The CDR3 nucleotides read TGTGCCAGCAGGCCGAACACCGGGGAGCTGTTTTTT. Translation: CASRPNTGELFF.

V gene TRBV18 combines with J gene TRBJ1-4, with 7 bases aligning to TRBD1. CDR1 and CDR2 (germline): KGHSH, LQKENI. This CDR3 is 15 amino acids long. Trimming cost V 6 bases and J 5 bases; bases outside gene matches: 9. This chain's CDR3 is CASSLPGTVNEKLFF. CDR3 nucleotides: TGTGCCAGCTCGTTACCCGGGACAGTCAATGAAAAACTGTTTTTT. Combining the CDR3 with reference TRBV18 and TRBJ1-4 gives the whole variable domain NAGVMQNPRHLVRRRGQEARLRCSPMKGHSHVYWYRQLPEEGLKFMVYLQKENIIDESGMPKERFSAEFPKEGPSILRIQQVVRGDSAAYFCASSLPGTVNEKLFFGSGTQLSVL.

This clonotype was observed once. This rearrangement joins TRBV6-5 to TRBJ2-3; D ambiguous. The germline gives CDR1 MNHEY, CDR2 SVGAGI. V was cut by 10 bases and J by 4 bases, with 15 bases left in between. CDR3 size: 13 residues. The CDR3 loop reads CATRNRSPDTQYF. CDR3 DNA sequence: TGTGCCACCAGAAACCGCTCCCCAGATACGCAGTATTTT.

The CDR3 DNA is TGCAGCGTAAGGGTGCAGGGACTGTACCAAGAGACCCAGTACTTC. Its protein product is CSVRVQGLYQETQYF. The J gene is TRBJ2-5, the V gene TRBV29-1; TRBD2 is a possible D gene (6 bases). CDR3 length: 15 amino acids. Per germline, CDR1 SQVTM and CDR2 ANQGSEA. With 6 bases removed from V and 0 bases from J, the gap between germline ends came to 17 bases.

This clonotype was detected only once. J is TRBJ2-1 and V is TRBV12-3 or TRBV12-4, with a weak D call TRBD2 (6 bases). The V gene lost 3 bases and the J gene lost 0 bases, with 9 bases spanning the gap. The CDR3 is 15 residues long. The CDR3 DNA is TGTGCCAGCAGTTTGTCCGGGAGCTCCTACAATGAGCAGTTCTTC. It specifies CASSLSGSSYNEQFF.

The CDR3, as DNA: TGCACCAGCCCCGGGGGGCTTGATGGCTATGGCTACACCTTC. Translating gives CTSPGGLDGYGYTF. The gene calls are TRBV1 and TRBJ1-2; the table's D call, TRBD1, has no DNA check behind it. TRBV1 is shown as a pseudogene. CDR3 length: 14 residues.

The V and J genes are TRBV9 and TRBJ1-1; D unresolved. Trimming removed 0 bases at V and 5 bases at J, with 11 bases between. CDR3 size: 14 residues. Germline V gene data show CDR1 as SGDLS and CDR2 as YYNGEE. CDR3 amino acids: CASSVGAMGTEAFF. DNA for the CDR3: TGTGCCAGCAGCGTAGGCGCCATGGGGACTGAAGCTTTCTTT.

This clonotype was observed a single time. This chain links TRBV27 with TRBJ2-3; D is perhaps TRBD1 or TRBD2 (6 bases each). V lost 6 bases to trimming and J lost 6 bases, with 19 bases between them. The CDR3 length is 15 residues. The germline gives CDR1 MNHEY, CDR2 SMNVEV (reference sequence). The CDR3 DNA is TGTGCCAGCAGAGTCCCCGCCCCGGGGGCTGATACGCAGTATTTT. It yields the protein CASRVPAPGADTQYF.

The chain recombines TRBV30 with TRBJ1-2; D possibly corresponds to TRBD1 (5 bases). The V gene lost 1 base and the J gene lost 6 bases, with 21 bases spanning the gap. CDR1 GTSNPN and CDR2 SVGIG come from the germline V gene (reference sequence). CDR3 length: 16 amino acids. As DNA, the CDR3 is TGTGCCTGGAGTGCATATCGGGGCGGACACCCGAATGGCTACACCTTC. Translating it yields CAWSAYRGGHPNGYTF.

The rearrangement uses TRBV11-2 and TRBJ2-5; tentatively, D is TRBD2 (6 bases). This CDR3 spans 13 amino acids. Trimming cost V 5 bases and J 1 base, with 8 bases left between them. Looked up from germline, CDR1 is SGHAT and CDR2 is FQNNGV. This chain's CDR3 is CASSSGRQETQYF. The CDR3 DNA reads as TGTGCCAGCAGCAGCGGGCGCCAAGAGACCCAGTACTTC.

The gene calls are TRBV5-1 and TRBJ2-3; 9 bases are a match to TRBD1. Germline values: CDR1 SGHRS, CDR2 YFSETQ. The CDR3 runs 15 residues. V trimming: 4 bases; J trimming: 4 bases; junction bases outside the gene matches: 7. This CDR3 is CASSTRTGEADTQYF. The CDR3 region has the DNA TGCGCCAGCAGCACACGGACAGGGGAGGCAGATACGCAGTATTTT.

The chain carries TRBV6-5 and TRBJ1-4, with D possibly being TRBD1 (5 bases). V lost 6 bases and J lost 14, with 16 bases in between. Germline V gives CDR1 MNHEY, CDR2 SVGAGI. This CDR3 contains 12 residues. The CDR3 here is CASSLTGGTLFF. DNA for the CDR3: TGTGCCAGCAGCCTCACGGGCGGGACGCTGTTTTTT.

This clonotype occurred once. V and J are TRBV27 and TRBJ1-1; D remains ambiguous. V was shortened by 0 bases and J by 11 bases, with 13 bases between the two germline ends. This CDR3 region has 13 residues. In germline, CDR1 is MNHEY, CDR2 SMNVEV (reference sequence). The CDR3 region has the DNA TGTGCCAGCAGTTTATCAGGCGACCTCCCCGCTTTCTTT. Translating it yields CASSLSGDLPAFF.

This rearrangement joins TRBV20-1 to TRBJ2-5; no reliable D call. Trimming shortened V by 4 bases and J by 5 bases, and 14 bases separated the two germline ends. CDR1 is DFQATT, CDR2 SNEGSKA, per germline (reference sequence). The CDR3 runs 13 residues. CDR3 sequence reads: CSANAPDGETQYF. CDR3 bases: TGCAGTGCTAACGCCCCGGACGGGGAGACCCAGTACTTC.

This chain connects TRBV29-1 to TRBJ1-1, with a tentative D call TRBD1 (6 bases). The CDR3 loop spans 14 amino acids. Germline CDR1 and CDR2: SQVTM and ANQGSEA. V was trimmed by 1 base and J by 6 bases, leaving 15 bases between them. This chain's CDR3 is CSVEVSSGGAEAFF. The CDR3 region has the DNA TGCAGCGTTGAAGTTTCGTCCGGGGGCGCTGAAGCTTTCTTT.

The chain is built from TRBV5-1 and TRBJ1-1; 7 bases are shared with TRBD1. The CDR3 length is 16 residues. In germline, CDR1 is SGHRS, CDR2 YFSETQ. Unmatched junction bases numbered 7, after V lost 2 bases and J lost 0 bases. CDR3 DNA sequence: TGCGCCAGCAGCTTCTCGGCAGGGGGTCTGAACACTGAAGCTTTCTTT. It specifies CASSFSAGGLNTEAFF.

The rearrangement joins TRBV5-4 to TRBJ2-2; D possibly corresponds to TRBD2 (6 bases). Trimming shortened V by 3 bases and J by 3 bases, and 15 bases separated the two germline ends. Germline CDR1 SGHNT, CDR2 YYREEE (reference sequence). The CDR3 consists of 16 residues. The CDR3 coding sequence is TGTGCCAGCAGCTATCCGGGCAGGGAGGACACCGGGGAGCTGTTTTTT. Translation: CASSYPGREDTGELFF.

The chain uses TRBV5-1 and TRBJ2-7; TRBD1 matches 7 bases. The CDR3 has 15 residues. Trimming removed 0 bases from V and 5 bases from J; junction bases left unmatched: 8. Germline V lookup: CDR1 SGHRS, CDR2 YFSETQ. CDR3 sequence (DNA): TGCGCCAGCAGCTTGGAGGGACAGTCAGCTGACGAGCAGTACTTC. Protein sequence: CASSLEGQSADEQYF.

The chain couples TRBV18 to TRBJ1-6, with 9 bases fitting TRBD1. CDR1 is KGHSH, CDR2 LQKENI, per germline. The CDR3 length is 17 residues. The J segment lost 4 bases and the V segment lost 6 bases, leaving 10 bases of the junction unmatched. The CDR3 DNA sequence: TGTGCCAGCTCTCGCTACCGGGACAGGGATTATAATTCACCCCTCCACTTT. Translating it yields CASSRYRDRDYNSPLHF. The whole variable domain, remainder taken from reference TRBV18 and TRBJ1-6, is NAGVMQNPRHLVRRRGQEARLRCSPMKGHSHVYWYRQLPEEGLKFMVYLQKENIIDESGMPKERFSAEFPKEGPSILRIQQVVRGDSAAYFCASSRYRDRDYNSPLHFGNGTRLTVT.

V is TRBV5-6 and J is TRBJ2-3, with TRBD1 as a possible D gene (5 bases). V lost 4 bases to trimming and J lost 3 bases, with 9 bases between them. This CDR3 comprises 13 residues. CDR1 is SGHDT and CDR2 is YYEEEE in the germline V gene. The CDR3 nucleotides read TGTGCCAGCAGCGGGCGACAGACAGATACGCAGTATTTT. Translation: CASSGRQTDTQYF.

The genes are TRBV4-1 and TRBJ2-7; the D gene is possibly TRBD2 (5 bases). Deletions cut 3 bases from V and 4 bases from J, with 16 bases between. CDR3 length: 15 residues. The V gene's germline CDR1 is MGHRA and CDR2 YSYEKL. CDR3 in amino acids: CASSQAGKGSYEQYF. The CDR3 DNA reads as TGCGCCAGCAGCCAGGCCGGGAAAGGCTCGTACGAGCAGTACTTC.